Each of the 32 T cell receptor beta chains below was sequenced from the same sample in a study of blood T cell repertoires in COVID-19. The protocol was immunoSEQ multiplex PCR, while the TCRdb copy is restricted to in-frame clones and leaves out a portion. The sample yields some 180,000 clones, roughly 88% seen once. Input material: peripheral blood. Every receptor here comes from a human donor in a cohort sampled during active COVID-19.

The V gene is TRBV19, the J gene TRBJ1-4; D remains unclear. Germline V gene sequence: CDR1 LNHDA, CDR2 SQIVND (reference sequence). The CDR3 is 17 residues long. V was cut by 4 bases and J by 1 base, with 16 bases left in between. The CDR3 is CASSTGLSRRTNEKLFF. CDR3 DNA: TGTGCCAGTAGTACCGGACTGAGCCGGCGAACTAATGAAAAACTGTTTTTT. Full variable domain (remainder filled in from reference TRBV19 and TRBJ1-4): DGGITQSPKYLFRKEGQNVTLSCEQNLNHDAMYWYRQDPGQGLRLIYYSQIVNDFQKGDIAEGYSVSREKKESFPLTVTSAQKNPTAFYLCASSTGLSRRTNEKLFFGSGTQLSVL.

The V and J genes are TRBV24-1 and TRBJ2-7, with 9 positions matching TRBD2. This CDR3 has 18 amino acids. V was pared by 7 bases and J by 0 bases, with 15 bases of the junction left unmatched. Germline lookup yields CDR1 KGHDR and CDR2 SFDVKD. CDR3 loop: CATRLLASGNKTSYEQYF. CDR3 bases: TGTGCCACCAGGCTTCTGGCTAGCGGGAATAAGACCTCCTACGAGCAGTACTTC.

Written as DNA, the CDR3 is TGTGCCAGTAAGGGGTTCTTTGGGGGGACCTACAATGAGCAGTTCTTC. Translating it yields CASKGFFGGTYNEQFF. The chain carries TRBV19 and TRBJ2-1, with TRBD2 as a possible D gene (6 bases). V dropped 7 bases and J dropped 2 bases, with 18 bases sitting between them. CDR1 and CDR2 (germline): LNHDA, SQIVND (reference sequence). The CDR3 runs 16 residues.

V usage is TRBV28 and J usage is TRBJ2-3; D is possibly TRBD1 (6 bases). CDR1 and CDR2 (germline): MDHEN, SYDVKM. CDR3 length: 17 amino acids. With 3 bases removed from V and 0 bases from J, the gap between germline ends came to 16 bases. DNA of the CDR3: TGTGCCAGCAGTTTGGGCATCAGGGGACGGAGCACAGATACGCAGTATTTT. Its protein is CASSLGIRGRSTDTQYF.

The chain couples TRBV4-1 to TRBJ2-7; D unclear. The CDR3 length is 14 residues. Trimming removed 2 bases at V and 7 bases at J, with 15 bases between. Germline CDR1 and CDR2: MGHRA and YSYEKL. In nucleotides, the CDR3 is TGCGCCAGCAGCCAAAGCGCCGTCGGGTTGGAGCAGTACTTC. Residues: CASSQSAVGLEQYF.

V usage is TRBV19 and J usage is TRBJ2-7, with 10 bases fitting TRBD1. Germline V gives CDR1 LNHDA, CDR2 SQIVND (reference sequence). V was clipped by 6 bases and J by 5 bases; unmatched bases: 7. The CDR3 contains 14 residues. The CDR3 coding sequence is TGTGCCAGTAGACATGACAGGGGGCTCGACGAGCAGTACTTC. Translation: CASRHDRGLDEQYF.

The chain couples TRBV19 to TRBJ2-7, with 10 bases identical to TRBD2. Trimming removed 5 bases from V and 6 bases from J; junction bases left unmatched: 13. The CDR3 spans 16 residues. Germline V gene lookup returns CDR1 LNHDA and CDR2 SQIVND (reference sequence). CDR3 protein: CASSPNSGRRTSEQYF. The CDR3 nucleotides read TGTGCCAGTAGTCCTAATAGCGGGAGGAGGACCTCCGAGCAGTACTTC. Using reference TRBV19 and TRBJ2-7 for the parts outside the CDR3, the full variable domain is DGGITQSPKYLFRKEGQNVTLSCEQNLNHDAMYWYRQDPGQGLRLIYYSQIVNDFQKGDIAEGYSVSREKKESFPLTVTSAQKNPTAFYLCASSPNSGRRTSEQYFGPGTRLTVT.

The genes are TRBV15 and TRBJ2-1; maybe TRBD2 (5 bases). CDR3 length equals 15 residues. Trimming cost V 10 bases and J 0 bases, with 16 bases left between them. Germline V gene lookup returns CDR1 LNHNV and CDR2 YYDKDF (reference sequence). The CDR3 sequence: CASVEGPSSYNEQFF. As DNA, the CDR3 is TGTGCCAGCGTCGAGGGCCCTAGCTCCTACAATGAGCAGTTCTTC. The full variable domain, with the rest looked up from reference TRBV15 and TRBJ2-1, is DAMVIQNPRYQVTQFGKPVTLSCSQTLNHNVMYWYQQKSSQAPKLLFHYYDKDFNNEADTPDNFQSRRPNTSFCFLDIRSPGLGDTAMYLCASVEGPSSYNEQFFGPGTRLTVL.

The rearrangement uses TRBV28 and TRBJ1-1; weak D call: TRBD1 (6 bases). CDR3 length: 15 amino acids. V lost 6 bases to trimming and J lost 4 bases, with 18 bases between them. Germline CDR1 MDHEN, CDR2 SYDVKM. The DNA for the CDR3 is TGTGCCAGCAGCCCACCTAAACAGGGCGGCACTGAAGCTTTCTTT. Translated: CASSPPKQGGTEAFF.

The chain combines TRBV12-5 with TRBJ1-3, with TRBD1 identical over 7 bases. V was pared by 1 base and J by 4 bases, with 10 bases of the junction left unmatched. The CDR3 covers 17 residues. CDR1 and CDR2 from the germline V gene are LGHNT and FRNRAP. The CDR3 here is CASGLARAGGQGNTIYF. CDR3 in DNA: TGTGCTAGTGGTTTGGCCCGGGCAGGGGGGCAAGGAAACACCATATATTTT.

The CDR3 reads CAWARDRGAGELFF. DNA of the CDR3: TGTGCCTGGGCCAGGGACAGGGGTGCCGGGGAGCTGTTTTTT. V and J are TRBV30 and TRBJ2-2, with 10 bases fitting TRBD1. CDR1 and CDR2 from the germline V gene are GTSNPN and SVGIG (reference sequence). This CDR3 has 14 amino acids. Germline trimming cut 5 bases from V and 6 bases from J; bases unmatched to any gene: 6.

In this sample, this clone turned up many times. The CDR3 sequence: CASSDWTSGRGAGELFF. CDR3 in DNA: TGTGCCAGCAGTGATTGGACTAGCGGGAGGGGAGCCGGGGAGCTGTTTTTT. V usage is TRBV6-4 and J usage is TRBJ2-2, with TRBD2 matching over 15 bases. Germline assignment: CDR1 MRHNA and CDR2 SNTAGT. This CDR3 is 17 amino acids long. V was pared by 3 bases and J by 6 bases, with 5 bases of the junction left unmatched.

This clone showed up just a few times. The chain couples TRBV14 to TRBJ2-2; D is unclear. CDR3 length: 13 residues. CDR1 and CDR2 (germline): SGHDN, FVKESK. The V end was cut by 4 bases, the J end by 3 bases, with 6 bases between. CDR3 DNA: TGTGCCAGCAGCCCACAATACACCGGGGAGCTGTTTTTT. Translating it yields CASSPQYTGELFF. Using reference TRBV14 and TRBJ2-2 for the parts outside the CDR3, the full variable domain is EAGVTQFPSHSVIEKGQTVTLRCDPISGHDNLYWYRRVMGKEIKFLLHFVKESKQDESGMPNNRFLAERTGGTYSTLKVQPAELEDSGVYFCASSPQYTGELFFGEGSRLTVL.

This clone has more than one count but fewer than ten. V gene TRBV11-2 combines with J gene TRBJ1-1; D is unresolved. Trimming took off 6 bases at V and 3 bases at J, with 14 bases between the two ends. Germline CDR1 reads SGHAT; CDR2 reads FQNNGV. This CDR3 comprises 14 residues. The DNA for the CDR3 is TGTGCCAGCAGTAACCCGAGGAGGGACACTGAAGCTTTCTTT. Protein sequence: CASSNPRRDTEAFF.

This clone was seen more than once but under ten times. The chain couples TRBV15 to TRBJ1-5; D call uncertain. This CDR3 has 16 amino acids. Between the trimmed V and J ends, which lost 1 base and 4 bases, there was a span of 14 bases. Germline V gene sequence: CDR1 LNHNV, CDR2 YYDKDF (reference sequence). The CDR3 sequence is CATSRVEVGGNQPQHF. The CDR3 coding sequence is TGTGCCACCAGCAGAGTGGAGGTCGGTGGTAATCAGCCCCAGCATTTT.

V gene TRBV15 combines with J gene TRBJ2-1; tentative D call: TRBD2 (6 bases). Trimming stripped 2 bases from V and 11 bases from J, with 13 bases between. CDR3 length: 13 residues. Germline V lookup: CDR1 LNHNV, CDR2 YYDKDF (reference sequence). This CDR3 is CATSRPLGGKQFF. CDR3 DNA: TGTGCCACCAGCAGACCCTTAGGCGGGAAGCAGTTCTTC. Filled out from reference TRBV15 and TRBJ2-1, the complete variable domain reads DAMVIQNPRYQVTQFGKPVTLSCSQTLNHNVMYWYQQKSSQAPKLLFHYYDKDFNNEADTPDNFQSRRPNTSFCFLDIRSPGLGDTAMYLCATSRPLGGKQFFGPGTRLTVL.

V usage is TRBV19 and J usage is TRBJ2-1; 12 bases are a match to TRBD2. The CDR3 has 15 residues. The germline CDR1 and CDR2 sequences are LNHDA and SQIVND (reference sequence). With V trimmed by 7 bases and J by 4 bases, 5 bases remained unmatched. The CDR3 bases are TGTGCCAGTAACAAACTAGCGGGAGGATACAATGAGCAGTTCTTC. It encodes CASNKLAGGYNEQFF.

V usage is TRBV19 and J usage is TRBJ1-5; TRBD1 is a possible D gene (5 bases). Trimming took 6 bases from V and 4 from J, leaving 7 bases between them. CDR1 and CDR2 from the germline V gene are LNHDA and SQIVND (reference sequence). The CDR3 loop spans 12 amino acids. The CDR3 reads CASRGVNQPQHF. The CDR3 bases are TGTGCCAGTAGAGGGGTTAATCAGCCCCAGCATTTT.

In nucleotides, the CDR3 is TGCGCCAGCAGCCGTCAGGGACAGGTCGGTAATCAGCCCCAGCATTTT. Translated: CASSRQGQVGNQPQHF. This chain uses TRBV4-1 with TRBJ1-5; 8 bases are shared with TRBD1. CDR1 is MGHRA and CDR2 is YSYEKL in the germline V gene. After removal of 4 bases from V and 4 bases from J, the junction contained 9 bases not matched to a gene. The CDR3 runs to 16 residues.

The chain employs TRBV3-1 (or the pseudogene TRBV3-2) and TRBJ2-7; 9 bases are a match to TRBD2. The CDR3 length is 17 residues. The trim removed 2 bases at V and 4 bases at J, leaving 12 bases unmatched. The germline V gene has CDR1 LGHDT and CDR2 YNNKEL (reference sequence). The CDR3 here is CASSQSWSSGMNYEQYF. The CDR3 bases are TGTGCCAGCAGCCAATCCTGGTCTAGCGGGATGAATTACGAGCAGTACTTC.

This clone was seen more than once but under ten times. This chain uses TRBV5-1 with TRBJ1-6, with D unresolved. V dropped 1 base and J dropped 7 bases, with 9 bases sitting between them. CDR3 length: 14 residues. In germline, CDR1 is SGHRS, CDR2 YFSETQ. The CDR3 DNA is TGCGCCAGCAGCTTGACTAGTTGGAATTCACCCCTCCACTTT. It yields the protein CASSLTSWNSPLHF. The full variable domain, its missing parts supplied by reference TRBV5-1 and TRBJ1-6, is KAGVTQTPRYLIKTRGQQVTLSCSPISGHRSVSWYQQTPGQGLQFLFEYFSETQRNKGNFPGRFSGRQFSNSRSEMNVSTLELGDSALYLCASSLTSWNSPLHFGNGTRLTVT.

In nucleotides, the CDR3 is TGCGCCAGCAGTGATACCAGACTAGCGGGAGCCTACGAGCAGTACTTC. This gives the protein CASSDTRLAGAYEQYF. The rearrangement links TRBV10-2 to TRBJ2-7; 12 bases are shared with TRBD2. This CDR3 has 16 residues. The J segment lost 2 bases and the V segment lost 3 bases, leaving 5 bases of the junction unmatched. Per germline, CDR1 WSHSY and CDR2 SAAADI.

The V call is TRBV7-6, the J call TRBJ1-3, with TRBD1 matching 7 bases. The V gene end was trimmed by 4 bases and the J gene end by 12 bases; junction bases not matched to a gene: 9. There are 13 residues in the CDR3. The germline gives CDR1 SGHVS, CDR2 FNYEAQ. The CDR3 DNA is TGTGCCAGCAGCTCGGACAGGTTTCGGGACATATATTTT. It specifies CASSSDRFRDIYF.

The genes are TRBV2 and TRBJ2-3; 7 bases match TRBD1. Germline CDR1 reads SNHLY; CDR2 reads FYNNEI. J gave up 1 base and V 4 bases, and 2 bases lay outside the gene matches. The CDR3 has 14 amino acids. This CDR3 reads CASSGQGGTDTQYF. In DNA, the CDR3 is TGTGCCAGCAGTGGGCAGGGGGGCACAGATACGCAGTATTTT.

The J gene is TRBJ2-3, the V gene TRBV4-1, with 7 bases matching TRBD2. Unmatched junction bases numbered 9, after V lost 3 bases and J lost 0 bases. Looked up from germline, CDR1 is MGHRA and CDR2 is YSYEKL. The CDR3 consists of 17 residues. The CDR3 is CASSQYGLVESTDTQYF. CDR3 DNA: TGCGCCAGCAGCCAGTACGGACTAGTCGAAAGCACAGATACGCAGTATTTT.

The chain couples TRBV10-3 to TRBJ2-1, with D unclear. The V gene's germline CDR1 is ENHRY and CDR2 SYGVKD. The CDR3 runs to 13 residues. Trimming pared 1 base from V and 12 bases from J, leaving 13 bases between. CDR3 sequence: CAISEYEEVPQFF. CDR3 in DNA: TGTGCCATCAGTGAGTATGAGGAAGTGCCGCAGTTCTTC.

J is TRBJ1-4 and V is TRBV6-1; D is undetermined. The CDR3 totals 14 residues. The germline V and J ends were trimmed by 1 base and 8 bases, with 11 bases remaining between them. Germline CDR1 is MNHNS and CDR2 is SASEGT. The CDR3 DNA reads as TGTGCCAGCAGTGAAGTGGCAGAGGGCGAAAAACTGTTTTTT. This sequence encodes CASSEVAEGEKLFF.

This clone was counted ten times or more. The chain uses TRBV19 and TRBJ1-2; 7 bases align to TRBD1. Germline values: CDR1 LNHDA, CDR2 SQIVND (reference sequence). The V segment lost 7 bases and the J segment 2 bases; nucleotides outside the gene matches: 16. CDR3 size: 17 residues. The CDR3 DNA sequence: TGTGCCAGTACCCGGGGGACAGAGGCTTTGGGGAACTATGGCTACACCTTC. The encoded protein is CASTRGTEALGNYGYTF.

V gene TRBV7-9 combines with J gene TRBJ2-7; possible D gene TRBD2, 6 bases. The germline V gene encodes CDR1 SEHNR and CDR2 FQNEAQ (reference sequence). V was pared by 3 bases and J by 7 bases, with 22 bases between. The CDR3 length is 16 residues. CDR3 amino acids: CASSFPQEGSPWEQYF. The CDR3 coding sequence is TGTGCCAGCAGCTTCCCTCAGGAGGGCTCTCCGTGGGAGCAGTACTTC.

This chain joins TRBV28 and TRBJ1-1; TRBD1 might be the D (5 bases). The germline V gene has CDR1 MDHEN and CDR2 SYDVKM. The length of the CDR3 is 13 residues. The V and J ends lost 2 bases and 5 bases respectively, with 9 bases between them. The CDR3 spells CASSLPGRTEAFF. CDR3 in DNA: TGTGCCAGCAGTTTACCAGGGAGGACTGAAGCTTTCTTT.

V usage is TRBV6-2 or TRBV6-3 and J usage is TRBJ2-7; no clear D. Germline CDR1 is MNHEY and CDR2 is SVGEGT. This CDR3 region has 13 residues. Trimming left V 2 bases short and J 2 bases short, with 7 bases between. CDR3 bases: TGTGCCAGCAGTTACCACAATCCCTACGAGCAGTACTTC. Protein sequence: CASSYHNPYEQYF.

V gene TRBV5-8 combines with J gene TRBJ1-3, with TRBD1 identical over 8 bases. This CDR3 comprises 19 residues. After removal of 1 base from V and 2 bases from J, the junction contained 14 bases not matched to a gene. Per germline, CDR1 SGHTS and CDR2 YDEGEE. CDR3 region: CASSLRGQALLTTGNTIYF. CDR3 DNA: TGTGCCAGCAGCTTGCGGGGACAGGCCCTCTTAACAACTGGAAACACCATATATTTT. The full variable domain, with the rest looked up from reference TRBV5-8 and TRBJ1-3, is EAGVTQSPTHLIKTRGQQATLRCSPISGHTSVYWYQQALGLGLQFLLWYDEGEERNRGNFPPRFSGRQFPNYSSELNVNALELEDSALYLCASSLRGQALLTTGNTIYFGEGSWLTVV.